These 11 T cell receptor beta chains originate from one sample sequenced in a study of radiotherapy plus CTLA-4 blockade in lung cancer. Clones were sequenced by immunoSEQ multiplex PCR, and TCRdb holds only the in-frame ones, with some missing. Seen here are 55,000 to 85,000 clones, around 69% observed once, and the top ten hold roughly 15%. This sample comprised peripheral blood, obtained from a patient treated with radiotherapy plus ipilimumab. These receptors originate from a human donor with non-small cell lung cancer whose response to radiotherapy plus ipilimumab could not be evaluated. Some clones in this sample may be carry-over from other donors' samples.

This clone has a single count. This chain connects TRBV7-2 to TRBJ2-2, with D hard to call. This CDR3 is 15 amino acids long. V was pared by 2 bases and J by 1 base, with 8 bases between. CDR1 is SGHTA and CDR2 is FQGNSA in the germline V gene. For the CDR3, the DNA is TGTGCCAGCAGCTTACTGACTCAGAACACCGGGGAGCTGTTTTTT. Protein sequence: CASSLLTQNTGELFF.

This rearrangement joins TRBV28 to TRBJ1-2, with D hard to call. V was trimmed by 3 bases and J by 4 bases, leaving 12 bases between them. The CDR3 sequence is 14 residues long. Germline CDR1 reads MDHEN; CDR2 reads SYDVKM. Written as DNA, the CDR3 is TGTGCCAGCAGTTTGGCCCGCTCCTCCTATGGCTACACCTTC. It is translated as CASSLARSSYGYTF.

V is TRBV5-1 and J is TRBJ1-6; TRBD1 is a possible D gene (6 bases). Germline V gives CDR1 SGHRS, CDR2 YFSETQ. The length of the CDR3 is 14 residues. Trimming pared 5 bases from V and 5 bases from J, leaving 11 bases between. The CDR3 here is CASRQDRHNSPLHF. The CDR3 coding sequence is TGCGCCAGCAGACAGGACAGACATAATTCACCCCTCCACTTT.

The chain carries TRBV27 and TRBJ2-1, with D tentatively TRBD2 (7 bases). Germline V gene data show CDR1 as MNHEY and CDR2 as SMNVEV (reference sequence). This CDR3 has 15 residues. V lost 7 bases and J 3 bases, leaving 16 bases between the germline ends. CDR3 sequence reads: CASNLRGEGYNEQFF. CDR3 in DNA: TGTGCCAGCAACTTAAGGGGGGAGGGCTACAATGAGCAGTTCTTC.

The chain has TRBV7-2 and TRBJ2-3, with TRBD1 matching over 7 bases. V lost 5 bases, J lost 6 bases, and 8 bases stayed unmatched. Germline CDR1 SGHTA, CDR2 FQGNSA. This CDR3 is 14 amino acids long. CDR3 protein: CASSHTGVVDTQYF. CDR3 bases: TGTGCCAGCAGCCACACAGGGGTTGTGGATACGCAGTATTTT.

This chain uses TRBV5-4 with TRBJ2-6; TRBD2 agrees at 11 bases. In germline, CDR1 is SGHNT, CDR2 YYREEE (reference sequence). The CDR3 spans 20 residues. With 0 bases clipped from V and 0 bases from J, the junction kept 8 bases outside the gene matches. CDR3 loop: CASSLGGLAGHSSGANVLTF. The CDR3 DNA is TGTGCCAGCAGCTTGGGCGGACTAGCGGGTCACAGCTCTGGGGCCAACGTCCTGACTTTC.

This clone was detected only once. Here the CDR3 DNA reads TGTGCCTGGAGTGTACCGGAGGGCGCTGAAAAACTGTTTTTT. It encodes CAWSVPEGAEKLFF. V gene TRBV30 combines with J gene TRBJ1-4; D ambiguous. V lost 0 bases, J lost 7 bases, and 12 bases lay in between. CDR3 length: 14 residues. Looked up from germline, CDR1 is GTSNPN and CDR2 is SVGIG (reference sequence).

The chain joins TRBV4-1 to TRBJ1-4, with D unresolved. This CDR3 has 15 amino acids. The V and J ends lost 0 bases and 2 bases respectively, with 7 bases between them. Germline CDR1 and CDR2: MGHRA and YSYEKL. The CDR3 region has the DNA TGCGCCAGCAGCCAAGATCGTCAGACTAATGAAAAACTGTTTTTT. This sequence encodes CASSQDRQTNEKLFF.

The chain's CDR3 is CASSLFGRGPGNQPQHF. Written as DNA, the CDR3 is TGTGCCAGTAGTCTTTTTGGCAGGGGGCCCGGTAATCAGCCCCAGCATTTT. This rearrangement joins TRBV19 to TRBJ1-5; 8 bases align to TRBD1. This CDR3 is built from 17 residues. Germline CDR1 is LNHDA and CDR2 is SQIVND (reference sequence). V gave up 5 bases and J gave up 4 bases; unmatched junction bases: 13.

The rearrangement uses TRBV5-8 and TRBJ2-7; 10 bases line up with TRBD1. The germline V gene encodes CDR1 SGHTS and CDR2 YDEGEE. This CDR3 is built from 14 residues. J gave up 7 bases and V 5 bases, and 9 bases lay outside the gene matches. This CDR3 is CASSSRTGGWEQYF. The CDR3 nucleotides are TGTGCCAGCAGTTCCAGGACAGGGGGGTGGGAGCAGTACTTC. Drawing the rest from reference TRBV5-8 and TRBJ2-7, the complete variable domain is EAGVTQSPTHLIKTRGQQATLRCSPISGHTSVYWYQQALGLGLQFLLWYDEGEERNRGNFPPRFSGRQFPNYSSELNVNALELEDSALYLCASSSRTGGWEQYFGPGTRLTVT.

The chain couples TRBV2 to TRBJ2-4; unclear D gene. Deletions cut 6 bases from V and 6 bases from J, with 9 bases between. The germline V gene has CDR1 SNHLY and CDR2 FYNNEI. This CDR3 has 12 amino acids. CDR3 loop: CASRALGNIQYF. DNA for the CDR3: TGTGCCAGCAGGGCCCTTGGAAACATTCAGTACTTC.